This T cell receptor beta chain was captured by sequencing in a study of cytomegalovirus exposure and HLA in healthy donors. Study summary: Prior work identified some 120 million unique TCR beta sequences in 150 million to 200 million T cells. Whole-study findings and limits: Using a false discovery rate of 0.05, a later analysis showed that 16,000 or so TCR beta sequences were associated with HLA alleles. Most TCR beta V segments were productive about 90% or about 30% of the time in an earlier analysis. In a later analysis, common viral pathogens appeared linked to several of the most significant clusters.

The PCR used 60 Vbeta and 13 Jbeta primers. Generated by immunoSEQ multiplex PCR, the TCRdb table keeps only in-frame clones and is missing some. The sample records 150,000 to 200,000 clones, roughly 79% being singletons. The length of the CDR3 is 14 residues. V lost 6 bases, J lost 9 bases, and 10 bases stayed unmatched. CDR1 and CDR2 from the germline V gene are MDHEN and SYDVKM. About this clone: Its antigen is not identified.

The source of this sequence is a woman in her 30s in good health and CMV-seropositive. Sample: PBMCs. The chain recombines TRBV28 with TRBJ1-5; 8 nucleotides agree with TRBD1. The CDR3 DNA reads as TGTGCCAGCAGACCCGGACAGGGAGCGCTGCCCCAGCATTTT. It is translated as CASRPGQGALPQHF.